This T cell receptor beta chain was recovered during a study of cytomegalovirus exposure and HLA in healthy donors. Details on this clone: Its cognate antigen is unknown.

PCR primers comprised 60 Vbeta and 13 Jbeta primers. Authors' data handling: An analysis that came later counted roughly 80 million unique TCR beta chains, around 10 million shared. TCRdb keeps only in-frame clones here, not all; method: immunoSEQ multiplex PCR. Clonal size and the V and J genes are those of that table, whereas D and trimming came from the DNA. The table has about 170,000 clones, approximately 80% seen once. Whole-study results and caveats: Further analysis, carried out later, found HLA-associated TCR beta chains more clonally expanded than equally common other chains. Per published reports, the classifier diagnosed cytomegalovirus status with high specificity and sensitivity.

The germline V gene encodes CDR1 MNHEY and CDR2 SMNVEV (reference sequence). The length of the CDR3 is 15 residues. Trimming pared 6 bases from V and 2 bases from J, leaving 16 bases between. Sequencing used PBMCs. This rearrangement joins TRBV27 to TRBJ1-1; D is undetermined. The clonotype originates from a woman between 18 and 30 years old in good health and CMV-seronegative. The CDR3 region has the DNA TGTGCCAGCAGCCCCGGACTGGACTATAACACTGAAGCTTTCTTT. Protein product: CASSPGLDYNTEAFF.